One sample yielded the 18 T cell receptor beta chains listed below, sequenced in a study of T cells in Graves' hyperthyroidism and ophthalmopathy. RNA transcripts served as the template for amplifying TCR beta CDR3 regions. Initially, a first-round RT-PCR of the TCR CDR3 employed the HTBI primer set. TCRdb analysed the multiplex PCR reads with MiXCR anew, one entry per CDR3 protein. The table lists approximately 710,000 distinct CDR3 sequences, 17% of them singletons. The material sequenced was blood. The source is a man aged 50-60 years with Graves' hyperthyroidism.

The sample holds many counts of this clonotype. This rearrangement joins TRBV27 to TRBJ2-5; the D is unclear. Germline CDR1 MNHEY, CDR2 SMNVEV (reference sequence). Trimming stripped 6 bases from V and 0 bases from J, with 11 bases between. The CDR3 consists of 14 residues. The CDR3 protein is CASSPAEDQETQYF. Written as DNA, the CDR3 is TGTGCCAGCAGCCCCGCGGAAGACCAAGAGACCCAGTACTTC.

At least ten counts were recorded for this clonotype. The chain employs TRBV28 and TRBJ2-3; D is unresolved. This CDR3 is built from 14 residues. V dropped 0 bases and J dropped 6 bases, with 10 bases sitting between them. Looked up from germline, CDR1 is MDHEN and CDR2 is SYDVKM. The CDR3: CASSLWGIGDTQYF. The CDR3 region has the DNA TGTGCCAGCAGTTTATGGGGGATAGGCGATACGCAGTATTTT. The variable domain in full, completed from reference TRBV28 and TRBJ2-3, reads DVKVTQSSRYLVKRTGEKVFLECVQDMDHENMFWYRQDPGLGLRLIYFSYDVKMKEKGDIPEGYSVSREKKERFSLILESASTNQTSMYLCASSLWGIGDTQYFGPGTRLTVL.

This clonotype has a count of ten or more. This chain joins TRBV28 and TRBJ2-2; tentative D call: TRBD2 (5 bases). CDR3 size: 13 residues. Germline CDR1 is MDHEN and CDR2 is SYDVKM. Trimming shortened V by 5 bases and J by 5 bases, and 9 bases separated the two germline ends. In nucleotides, the CDR3 is TGTGCCAGCAGTCCCCGGACTACCGGGGAGCTGTTTTTT. Its protein product is CASSPRTTGELFF.

This clonotype showed up just a few times. CDR3 sequence (DNA): TGTGCCAGCAGCCAAGGACTAGCGGGATTAACCGGGGAGCTGTTTTTT. Its translation is CASSQGLAGLTGELFF. The chain combines TRBV3-1 with TRBJ2-2; 11 bases agree with TRBD2. Germline CDR1 reads LGHDT; CDR2 reads YNNKEL (reference sequence). With 1 base clipped from V and 5 bases from J, the junction kept 3 bases outside the gene matches. CDR3 size: 16 residues.

Ten or more counts support this clonotype. The chain uses TRBV12-3 or TRBV12-4 and TRBJ2-3; the match to TRBD2 covers 14 bases. This CDR3 contains 16 residues. J was trimmed by 3 bases and V by 7 bases; bases with no gene match: 6. This CDR3 is CASTGTSGRRTDTQYF. The CDR3 nucleotides read TGTGCCAGCACTGGGACTAGCGGGAGAAGGACAGATACGCAGTATTTT.

In its sample, this clonotype was seen many times. DNA of the CDR3: TGTGCCAGCGGGAGAACAGCAGATACGCAGTATTTT. Residues: CASGRTADTQYF. The rearrangement links TRBV7-9 to TRBJ2-3; D may be TRBD2 (5 bases). The length of the CDR3 is 12 residues. Trimming took 8 bases from V and 4 from J, leaving 10 bases between them. Germline-derived CDR1 and CDR2 are SEHNR and FQNEAQ (reference sequence).

The sample holds a few counts of this clonotype. The CDR3 bases are TGTGCCAGCTCACCGTCGGGGAACACTGAAGCTTTCTTT. The encoded protein is CASSPSGNTEAFF. The gene calls are TRBV18 and TRBJ1-1; the D is unclear. Trimming removed 3 bases from V and 1 base from J, with 6 bases in between. The CDR3 is 13 amino acids. Germline V gene sequence: CDR1 KGHSH, CDR2 LQKENI.

In this sample, this clonotype turned up many times. The chain has TRBV13 and TRBJ1-6; 10 positions match TRBD1. V dropped 3 bases and J dropped 0; count of bases not matched to a gene: 5. Germline assignment: CDR1 PRHDT and CDR2 FYEKMQ (reference sequence). The CDR3 runs to 18 residues. DNA of the CDR3: TGTGCCAGCAGCTTGGGACAGGGGACGAGCTCCTATAATTCACCCCTCCACTTT. It codes for CASSLGQGTSSYNSPLHF.

This clonotype has a count of ten or more. The DNA for the CDR3 is TGTGCCAGCAGCTCGCTTACCGGGACAGATTACAATGAGCAGTTCTTC. Translating it yields CASSSLTGTDYNEQFF. This sequence joins TRBV7-9 and TRBJ2-1, with 7 bases fitting TRBD1. Losses at the gene ends were 4 bases for V and 4 bases for J; bases not matched to a gene: 10. The CDR3 length is 16 residues. Looked up from germline, CDR1 is SEHNR and CDR2 is FQNEAQ (reference sequence).

This clonotype was counted only a few times. The rearrangement joins TRBV19 to TRBJ2-7, with 10 bases matching TRBD1. The CDR3 extends over 16 amino acids. Losses at the gene ends were 3 bases for V and 2 bases for J; bases not matched to a gene: 7. Germline CDR1 and CDR2: LNHDA and SQIVND (reference sequence). For the CDR3, the DNA is TGTGCCAGTAGTATTATCCCCGGGACAGGGGCCTACGAGCAGTACTTC. Its translation: CASSIIPGTGAYEQYF.

This clonotype occurred many times. The chain recombines TRBV9 with TRBJ2-1; TRBD2 agrees at 7 bases. J gave up 7 bases and V 0 bases, and 10 bases lay outside the gene matches. Germline V CDR1 and CDR2: SGDLS, YYNGEE. This CDR3 has 16 amino acids. The CDR3 here is CASSVVGGSYDNEQFF. The CDR3 nucleotides read TGTGCCAGCAGCGTAGTGGGCGGGAGCTACGATAATGAGCAGTTCTTC. Based on the CDR3 plus reference TRBV9 and TRBJ2-1, the full variable domain is DSGVTQTPKHLITATGQRVTLRCSPRSGDLSVYWYQQSLDQGLQFLIQYYNGEERAKGNILERFSAQQFPDLHSELNLSSLELGDSALYFCASSVVGGSYDNEQFFGPGTRLTVL.

Regarding this clonotype: Possible read error: a much larger clone is one base away. The chain links TRBV2 to TRBJ1-6; no firm D call. The CDR3 has 13 residues. CDR1 SNHLY and CDR2 FYNNEI come from the germline V gene. V was pared by 4 bases and J by 6 bases, with 7 bases between. CDR3 nucleotide sequence: TGTGCCAGCAGTGGTGACACTAATTCACCCCTCCACTTT. Amino acid sequence: CASSGDTNSPLHF.

V gene TRBV11-2 combines with J gene TRBJ2-7; 9 bases align to TRBD2. Trimming removed 5 bases from V and 4 bases from J; junction bases left unmatched: 12. Per the germline V gene, CDR1 is SGHAT and CDR2 is FQNNGV. The CDR3 totals 16 residues. The CDR3 nucleotides read TGTGCCAGCAGCCAGGGACGGACTAGCGACAAATACGAGCAGTACTTC. Translating it yields CASSQGRTSDKYEQYF.

This clonotype has ten or more counts. The V and J genes are TRBV3-1 and TRBJ2-7; tentative D call: TRBD1 (6 bases). CDR3 length: 14 amino acids. V dropped 0 bases and J dropped 1 base, with 7 bases sitting between them. CDR1 LGHDT and CDR2 YNNKEL come from the germline V gene (reference sequence). The CDR3 DNA is TGTGCCAGCAGCCAAGAAGACAGGTCCTACGAGCAGTACTTC. Translation gives CASSQEDRSYEQYF.

CDR3 coding DNA: TGTGCCAGCAGCCCGGACAGGGGGAAGGCCAACTATGGCTACACCTTC. Protein product: CASSPDRGKANYGYTF. The chain is built from TRBV9 and TRBJ1-2; 10 positions match TRBD1. With V trimmed by 4 bases and J by 2 bases, 8 bases remained unmatched. CDR1 is SGDLS and CDR2 is YYNGEE in the germline V gene. The CDR3 covers 16 residues. Looking up the rest from reference TRBV9 and TRBJ1-2 gives the full variable domain: DSGVTQTPKHLITATGQRVTLRCSPRSGDLSVYWYQQSLDQGLQFLIQYYNGEERAKGNILERFSAQQFPDLHSELNLSSLELGDSALYFCASSPDRGKANYGYTFGSGTRLTVV.

This clonotype was seen a few times. A clone one base away is much larger, so this may be a read error. No conserved phenylalanine or tryptophan is present at the end of the CDR3, so a read error is the likely explanation. The chain is built from TRBV27 and TRBJ1-1; 8 positions agree with TRBD1. Losses at the gene ends were 10 bases for V and 0 bases for J; bases not matched to a gene: 4. The CDR3 covers 13 residues. CDR1 and CDR2 from the germline V gene are MNHEY and SMNVEV (reference sequence). The CDR3 DNA sequence: TGTGCCATTTCAGGGGGCTTGAACACTGAAGCTTTCCTT. This gives the protein CAISGGLNTEAFL.

This clonotype appeared many times. The V call is TRBV12-3 or TRBV12-4, the J call TRBJ2-7, with D possibly matching TRBD2 (6 bases). Trimming shortened V by 6 bases and J by 6 bases, and 21 bases separated the two germline ends. CDR3 length: 15 amino acids. CDR3 residues: CASSPLGQGGFEQYF. As DNA, the CDR3 is TGTGCCAGCAGCCCACTTGGGCAAGGAGGGTTCGAGCAGTACTTC.

This clonotype showed up many times. The J gene is TRBJ1-5, the V gene TRBV2; D is undetermined. The CDR3 consists of 14 residues. V was clipped by 4 bases and J by 4 bases, with 11 bases between them. Per the germline V gene, CDR1 is SNHLY and CDR2 is FYNNEI. CDR3 sequence (DNA): TGTGCCAGCAGTGGGTCGACGATTAATCAGCCCCAGCATTTT. It yields the protein CASSGSTINQPQHF.